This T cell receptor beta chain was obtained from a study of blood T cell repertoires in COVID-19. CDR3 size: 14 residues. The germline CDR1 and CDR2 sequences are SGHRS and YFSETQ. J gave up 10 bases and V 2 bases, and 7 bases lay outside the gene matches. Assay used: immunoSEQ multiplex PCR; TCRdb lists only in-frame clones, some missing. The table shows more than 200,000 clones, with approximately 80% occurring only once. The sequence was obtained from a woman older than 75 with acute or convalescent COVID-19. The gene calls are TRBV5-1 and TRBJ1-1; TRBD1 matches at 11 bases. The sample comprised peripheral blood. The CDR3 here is CASSLGTGGFGAFF. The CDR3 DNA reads TGCGCCAGCAGCTTAGGGACAGGGGGTTTTGGAGCTTTCTTT.